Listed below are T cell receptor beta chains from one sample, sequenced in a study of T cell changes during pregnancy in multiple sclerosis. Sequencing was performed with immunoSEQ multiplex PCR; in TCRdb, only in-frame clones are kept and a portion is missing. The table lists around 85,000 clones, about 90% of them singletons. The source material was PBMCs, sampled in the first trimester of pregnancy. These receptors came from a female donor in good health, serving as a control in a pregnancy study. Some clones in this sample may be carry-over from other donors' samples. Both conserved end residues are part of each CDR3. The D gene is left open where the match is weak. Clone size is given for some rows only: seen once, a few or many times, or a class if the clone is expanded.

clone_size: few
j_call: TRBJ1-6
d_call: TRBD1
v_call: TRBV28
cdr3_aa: CASSFLQGISPLHF
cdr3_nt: TGTGCCAGCAGTTTCCTACAGGGGATCTCACCCCTCCACTTT

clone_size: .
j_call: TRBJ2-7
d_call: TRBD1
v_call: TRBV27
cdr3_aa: CASSADRGLYEQYF
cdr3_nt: TGTGCCAGCAGTGCGGACAGGGGGCTCTACGAGCAGTACTTC

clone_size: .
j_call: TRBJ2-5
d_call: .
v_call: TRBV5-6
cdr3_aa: CASSFPEETQYF
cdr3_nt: TGTGCCAGCAGCTTCCCTGAGGAGACCCAGTACTTC

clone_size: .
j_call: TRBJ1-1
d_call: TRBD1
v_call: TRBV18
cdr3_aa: CASSPLTGGYTEAFF
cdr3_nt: TGTGCCAGCTCACCGCTTACAGGGGGATACACTGAAGCTTTCTTT

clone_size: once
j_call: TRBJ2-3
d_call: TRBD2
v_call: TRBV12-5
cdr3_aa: CASGTSGSPDTQYF
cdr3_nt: TGTGCTAGTGGTACTAGCGGGAGCCCAGATACGCAGTATTTT

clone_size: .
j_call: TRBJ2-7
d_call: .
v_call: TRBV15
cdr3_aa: CATSVGGEQYF
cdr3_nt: TGTGCCACCAGCGTGGGGGGCGAGCAGTACTTC

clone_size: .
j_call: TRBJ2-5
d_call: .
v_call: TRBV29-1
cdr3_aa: CSGGPAGVDETQYF
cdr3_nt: TGCAGCGGGGGACCAGCAGGGGTGGATGAGACCCAGTACTTC

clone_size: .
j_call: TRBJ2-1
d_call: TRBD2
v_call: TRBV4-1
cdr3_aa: CASSWLAGGRSYNEQFF
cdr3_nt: TGCGCCAGCAGCTGGCTAGCGGGGGGGCGGTCCTACAATGAGCAGTTCTTC

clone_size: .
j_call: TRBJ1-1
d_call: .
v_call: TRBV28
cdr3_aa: CASSFPQGGEAFF
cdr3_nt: TGTGCCAGCAGTTTTCCGCAGGGCGGTGAAGCTTTCTTT

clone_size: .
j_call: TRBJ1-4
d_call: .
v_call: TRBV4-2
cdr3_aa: CASSPRPGENEKLFF
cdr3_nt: TGTGCCAGCAGCCCACGACCAGGGGAGAATGAAAAACTGTTTTTT

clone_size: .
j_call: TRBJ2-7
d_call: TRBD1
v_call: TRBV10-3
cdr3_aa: CAISESIVGRGQDEQYF
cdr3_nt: TGTGCCATCAGTGAGTCGATTGTGGGCAGGGGGCAGGACGAGCAGTACTTC

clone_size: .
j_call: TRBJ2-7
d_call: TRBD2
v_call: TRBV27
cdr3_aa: CASSRRESSYEQYF
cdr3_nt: TGTGCCAGCAGTCGGCGGGAGTCCTCCTACGAGCAGTACTTC

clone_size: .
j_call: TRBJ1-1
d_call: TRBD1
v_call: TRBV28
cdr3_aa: CASNPRDQGAGRNTEAFF
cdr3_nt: TGTGCCAGCAACCCTCGCGATCAGGGGGCGGGCCGGAACACTGAAGCTTTCTTT

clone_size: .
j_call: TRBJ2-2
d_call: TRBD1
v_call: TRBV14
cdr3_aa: CASSRDSTLVMNTGELFF
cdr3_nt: TGTGCCAGCAGCCGGGACAGCACCTTAGTTATGAACACCGGGGAGCTGTTTTTT

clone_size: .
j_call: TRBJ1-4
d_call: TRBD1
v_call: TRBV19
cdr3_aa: CASSTRDREEKLFF
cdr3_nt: TGTGCCAGTAGTACGCGGGACAGGGAAGAAAAACTGTTTTTT

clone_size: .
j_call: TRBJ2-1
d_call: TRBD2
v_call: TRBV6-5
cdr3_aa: CASSYGTSGFEQFF
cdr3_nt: TGTGCCAGCAGTTACGGGACTAGCGGGTTTGAGCAGTTCTTC

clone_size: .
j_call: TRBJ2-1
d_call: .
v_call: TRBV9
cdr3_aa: CASSVGQGSYNEQFF
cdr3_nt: TGTGCCAGCAGCGTGGGGCAGGGGTCCTACAATGAGCAGTTCTTC

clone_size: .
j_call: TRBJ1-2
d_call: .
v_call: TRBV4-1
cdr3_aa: CASSQGFEPYGYTF
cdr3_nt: TGCGCCAGCAGCCAAGGGTTCGAGCCATATGGCTACACCTTC

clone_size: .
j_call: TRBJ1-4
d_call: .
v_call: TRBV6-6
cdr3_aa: CASSYQNEKLFF
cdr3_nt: TGTGCCAGCAGTTATCAGAATGAAAAACTGTTTTTT

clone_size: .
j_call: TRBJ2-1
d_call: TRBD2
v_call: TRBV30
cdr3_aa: CAWAGGADNEQFF
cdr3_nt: TGTGCCTGGGCGGGAGGTGCAGACAATGAGCAGTTCTTC

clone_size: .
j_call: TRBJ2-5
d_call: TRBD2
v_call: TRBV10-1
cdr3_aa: CASSQTAGPQETQYF
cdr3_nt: TGCGCCAGCAGTCAGACAGCGGGGCCTCAAGAGACCCAGTACTTC

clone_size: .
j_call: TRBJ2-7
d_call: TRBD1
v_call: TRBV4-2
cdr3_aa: CASSQIRDSYEQYF
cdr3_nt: TGTGCCAGCAGCCAAATTCGGGACAGCTACGAGCAGTACTTC

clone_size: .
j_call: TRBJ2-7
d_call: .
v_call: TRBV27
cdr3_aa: CASSYGNEQYF
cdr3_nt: TGTGCCAGCAGTTACGGGAACGAGCAGTACTTC

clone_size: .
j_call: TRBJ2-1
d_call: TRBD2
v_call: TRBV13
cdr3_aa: CASSPSGRARNEQFF
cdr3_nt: TGTGCCAGCAGCCCAAGCGGGAGGGCCAGGAATGAGCAGTTCTTC